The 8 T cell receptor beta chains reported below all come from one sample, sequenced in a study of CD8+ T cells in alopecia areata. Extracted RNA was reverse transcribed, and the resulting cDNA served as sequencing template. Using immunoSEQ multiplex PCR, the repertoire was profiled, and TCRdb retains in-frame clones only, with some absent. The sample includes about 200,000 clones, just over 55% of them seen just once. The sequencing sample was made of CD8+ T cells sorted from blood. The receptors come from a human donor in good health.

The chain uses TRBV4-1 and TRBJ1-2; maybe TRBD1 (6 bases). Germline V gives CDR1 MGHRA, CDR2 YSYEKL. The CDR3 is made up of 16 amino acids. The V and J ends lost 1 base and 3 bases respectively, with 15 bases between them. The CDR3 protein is CASSQATGPRDYGYTF. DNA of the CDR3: TGCGCCAGCAGCCAAGCTACAGGGCCGAGGGACTATGGCTACACCTTC.

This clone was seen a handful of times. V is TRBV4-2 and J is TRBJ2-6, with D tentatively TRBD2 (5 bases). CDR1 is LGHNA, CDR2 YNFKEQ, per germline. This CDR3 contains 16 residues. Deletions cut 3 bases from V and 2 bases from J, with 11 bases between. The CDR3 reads CASSQERGTGANVLTF. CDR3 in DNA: TGTGCCAGCAGCCAGGAGAGAGGGACTGGGGCCAACGTCCTGACTTTC.

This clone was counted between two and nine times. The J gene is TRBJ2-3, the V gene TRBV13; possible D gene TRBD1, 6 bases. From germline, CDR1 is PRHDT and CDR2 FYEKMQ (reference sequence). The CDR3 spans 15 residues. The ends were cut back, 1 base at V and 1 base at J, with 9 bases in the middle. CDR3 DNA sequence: TGTGCCAGCAGCTTAGACAGGGACCGCACAGATACGCAGTATTTT. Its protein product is CASSLDRDRTDTQYF.

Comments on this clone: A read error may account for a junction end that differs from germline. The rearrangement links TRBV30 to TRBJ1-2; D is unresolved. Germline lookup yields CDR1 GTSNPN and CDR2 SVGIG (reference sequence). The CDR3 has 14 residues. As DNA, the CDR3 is TGTACCTGGAGTTCTAGGTTGTGGGCTGTCCCTCGCACCTTC. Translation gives CTWSSRLWAVPRTF.

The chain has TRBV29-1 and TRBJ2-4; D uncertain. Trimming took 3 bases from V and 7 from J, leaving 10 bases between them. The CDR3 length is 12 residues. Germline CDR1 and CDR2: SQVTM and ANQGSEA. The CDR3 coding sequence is TGCAGCGTTGATGGTGGTCCCAACATTCAGTACTTC. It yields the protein CSVDGGPNIQYF. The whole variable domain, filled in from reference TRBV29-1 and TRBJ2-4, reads SAVISQKPSRDICQRGTSLTIQCQVDSQVTMMFWYRQQPGQSLTLIATANQGSEATYESGFVIDKFPISRPNLTFSTLTVSNMSPEDSSIYLCSVDGGPNIQYFGAGTRLSVL.

The CDR3 coding sequence is TGTGCCAGTAGGCCGGGACAGGAGGGTACCGATGAGCAGTTCTTC. It is translated as CASRPGQEGTDEQFF. The chain carries TRBV19 and TRBJ2-1, with 8 bases aligning to TRBD1. The V and J ends lost 6 bases and 8 bases, in that order; junction bases with no gene match: 12. The CDR3 contains 15 residues. Per the germline V gene, CDR1 is LNHDA and CDR2 is SQIVND (reference sequence).

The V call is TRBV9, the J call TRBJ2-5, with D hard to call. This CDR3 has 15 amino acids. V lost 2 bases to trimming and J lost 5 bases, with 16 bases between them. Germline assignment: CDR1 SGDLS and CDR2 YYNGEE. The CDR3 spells CASSVRRGSGETQYF. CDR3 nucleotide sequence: TGTGCCAGCAGCGTTCGGCGAGGTTCCGGGGAGACCCAGTACTTC.

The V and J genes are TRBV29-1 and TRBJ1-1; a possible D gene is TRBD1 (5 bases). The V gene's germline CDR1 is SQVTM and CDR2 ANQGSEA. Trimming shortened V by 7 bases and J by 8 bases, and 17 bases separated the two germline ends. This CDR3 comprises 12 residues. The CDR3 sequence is CSGDFVGAEAFF. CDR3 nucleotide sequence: TGCAGCGGGGACTTCGTCGGGGCGGAAGCTTTCTTT.